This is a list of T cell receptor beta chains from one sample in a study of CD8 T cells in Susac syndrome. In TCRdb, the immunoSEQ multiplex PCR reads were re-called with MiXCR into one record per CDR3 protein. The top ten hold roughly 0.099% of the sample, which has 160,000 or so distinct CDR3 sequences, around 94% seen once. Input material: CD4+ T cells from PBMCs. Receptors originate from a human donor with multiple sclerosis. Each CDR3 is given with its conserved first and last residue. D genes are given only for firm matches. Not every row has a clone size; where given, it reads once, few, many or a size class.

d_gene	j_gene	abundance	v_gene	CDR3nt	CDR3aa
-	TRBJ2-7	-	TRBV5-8	TGTGCCAGCAGCTCCACCTGGGGAGGCAGGGGGGCGTTGAGGCAGTACTTC	CASSSTWGGRGALRQYF
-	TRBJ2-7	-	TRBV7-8	TGTGCCAGCAGCTTAATGAGGGGGGGTCGGGAGCAGTACTTC	CASSLMRGGREQYF
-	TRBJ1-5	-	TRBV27	TGTGCCAGCAGTTTATTGGCTAATCGGCAGCCCCAGCATTTT	CASSLLANRQPQHF
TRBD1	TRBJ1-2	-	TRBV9	TGTGCCAGCAGCGCCAGACAGGGCGGAGGCTACACCTTC	CASSARQGGGYTF
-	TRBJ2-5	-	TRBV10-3	TGTGCCATCAGTGAAACAGGCCAAGAGACCCAGTACTTC	CAISETGQETQYF
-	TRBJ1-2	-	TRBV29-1	TGCAGCGTTGAATATCGGGAAAACTATGGCTACACCTTC	CSVEYRENYGYTF
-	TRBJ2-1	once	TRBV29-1	TGCAGCGTTAAGGACGGCTACTACAATGAGCAGTTCTTC	CSVKDGYYNEQFF
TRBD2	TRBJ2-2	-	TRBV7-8	TGTGCCAGCAGCCTGGGGTTGGCTAGCGGGGTGGGGAACACCGGGGAGCTGTTTTTT	CASSLGLASGVGNTGELFF
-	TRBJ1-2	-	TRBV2	TGTGCCAGCAGAGCCGGGACGGACTATGGCTACACCTTC	CASRAGTDYGYTF
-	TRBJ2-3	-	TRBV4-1	TGCGCCAGCAACAAGTATCCCGCCCGTACAGATACGCAGTATTTT	CASNKYPARTDTQYF
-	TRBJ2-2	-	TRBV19	TGTGCCAGTATCCCGATGGGGACCGGGGAGCTGTTTTTT	CASIPMGTGELFF
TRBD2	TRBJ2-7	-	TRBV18	TGTGCCAGCTCACCGCGGGAGTTCTACGAGCAGTACTTC	CASSPREFYEQYF
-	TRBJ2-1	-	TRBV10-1	TGCGCCAGCAGTGGACAGGCTCACAATGAGCAGTTCTTC	CASSGQAHNEQFF
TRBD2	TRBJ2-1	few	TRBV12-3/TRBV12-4	TGTGCCAGCAGTTCCCTAGCGGGATCATACAATGAGCAGTTCTTC	CASSSLAGSYNEQFF
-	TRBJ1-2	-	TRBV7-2	TGTGCCAGCAGCTTCGCTTCCCGGGGGGCCGATGGCTACACCTTC	CASSFASRGADGYTF
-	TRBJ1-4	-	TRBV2	TGTGCCAGCGGGGATCTAGGGTTGGGAAAACTGTTTTTT	CASGDLGLGKLFF
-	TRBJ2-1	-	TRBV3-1	TGTGCCAGCGGAGGGCCAGGCTACAATGAGCAGTTCTTC	CASGGPGYNEQFF
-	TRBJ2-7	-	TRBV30	TGTGCCTGGGGTAAGACTAGTCAATCCGAGCAGTACTTC	CAWGKTSQSEQYF
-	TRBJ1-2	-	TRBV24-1	TGTGCCACCCCCAGGGACGAATCCCGCGGCTACACCTTC	CATPRDESRGYTF
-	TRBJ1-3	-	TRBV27	TGTGCCAGCAGTTTATCGGGGAGTTCTGAAAACACCATATATTTT	CASSLSGSSENTIYF
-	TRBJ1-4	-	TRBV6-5	TGTGCCAGCAGCACCACGGCTTCTCCTAATGAAAAACTGTTTTTT	CASSTTASPNEKLFF
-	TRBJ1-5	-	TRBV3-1	TGTGCCAGCAGCCAAAGCGTGAGGCAGCCCCAGCATTTT	CASSQSVRQPQHF
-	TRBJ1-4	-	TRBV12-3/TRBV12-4	TGTGCCAGCAGTTTAGCGCGGAAGGAAAAACTGTTTTTT	CASSLARKEKLFF
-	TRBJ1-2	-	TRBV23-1	TGCGCCAGCATCCGGGCGGAAAGTTACACCTTC	CASIRAESYTF
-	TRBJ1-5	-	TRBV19	TGTGCCAGTGCAGACCCCGGGGGGCAGCCCCAGCATTTT	CASADPGGQPQHF
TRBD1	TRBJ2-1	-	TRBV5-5	TGTGCCAGCAGTTTAAGACAGGGCTCTGAGCAGTTCTTC	CASSLRQGSEQFF
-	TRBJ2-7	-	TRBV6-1	TGTGCCAGCAGCCCGACCCGGGGGCGGGGGTCCAACGAGCAGTACTTC	CASSPTRGRGSNEQYF
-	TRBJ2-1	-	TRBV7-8	TGTGCCAGCAAGGAGGGACTCATCAGCTCCTACAATGAGCAGTTCTTC	CASKEGLISSYNEQFF
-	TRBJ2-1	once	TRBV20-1	TGCAGTGCCTTCGGGGACGCCTACAATGAGCAGTTCTTC	CSAFGDAYNEQFF
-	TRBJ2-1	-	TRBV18	TGTGCCAGCTCACTAGGGGTTGGCTCCTACAATGAGCAGTTCTTC	CASSLGVGSYNEQFF
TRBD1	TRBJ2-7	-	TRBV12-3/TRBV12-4	TGTGCCAGCAAGATCAGGGGGCCCTACGAGCAGTACTTC	CASKIRGPYEQYF
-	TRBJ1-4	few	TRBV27	TGTGCCAGCAGTGGCCAGGGCACTAATGAAAAACTGTTTTTT	CASSGQGTNEKLFF
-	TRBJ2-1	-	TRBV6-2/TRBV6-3	TGTGCCAGCAGTTATCACGTGGGGGCCTACAATGAGCAGTTCTTC	CASSYHVGAYNEQFF
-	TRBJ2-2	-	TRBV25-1	TGTGCCAGCAGTCCTCTAAGGGTCGGAACCGGGGAGCTGTTTTTT	CASSPLRVGTGELFF
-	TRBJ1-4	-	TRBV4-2	TGTGCCAGCAGCCAAGATCTGGCCCCTGAAAAACTGTTTTTT	CASSQDLAPEKLFF
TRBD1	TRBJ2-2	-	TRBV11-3	TGTGCCAGCAGCTTAGAGTTCAGGGGGAGCACCGGGGAGCTGTTTTTT	CASSLEFRGSTGELFF
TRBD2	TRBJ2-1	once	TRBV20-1	TGCAGTGCGTTAGCGGGAGGGCCGTCCTACAATGAGCAGTTCTTC	CSALAGGPSYNEQFF
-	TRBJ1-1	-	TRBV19	TGTGCCAGTAAGGTTGGATCGAACACTGAAGCTTTCTTT	CASKVGSNTEAFF
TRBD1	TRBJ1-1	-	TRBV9	TGTGCCAGCAGCGTAGACAGGGGGAACACTGAAGCTTTCTTT	CASSVDRGNTEAFF
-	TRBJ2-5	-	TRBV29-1	TGCAGCGTTGGGGCAGGCGCTGGGGAGACCCAGTACTTC	CSVGAGAGETQYF
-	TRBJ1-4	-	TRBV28	TGTGCCAGCAGTTCACACTCCACTGGTGAAAAACTGTTTTTT	CASSSHSTGEKLFF
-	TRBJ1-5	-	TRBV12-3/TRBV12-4	TGTGCCAGCAGTTTAGCCGTGGGCAATCAGCCCCAGCATTTT	CASSLAVGNQPQHF
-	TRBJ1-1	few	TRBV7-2	TGTGCCAGCAGCCGGGGGCGCGGCACTGAAGCTTTCTTT	CASSRGRGTEAFF
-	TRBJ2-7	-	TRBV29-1	TGCAGCGTTTTAAGATCTAACGAGCAGTACTTC	CSVLRSNEQYF
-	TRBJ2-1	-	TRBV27	TGTGCCAGCGGAGCATCTCGGATCTCCAATGAGCAGTTCTTC	CASGASRISNEQFF
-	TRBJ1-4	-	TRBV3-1	TGTGCCAGCAGCCAAGACGCCGCCCTGGATGAAAAACTGTTTTTT	CASSQDAALDEKLFF
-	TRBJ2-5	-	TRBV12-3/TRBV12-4	TGTGCCAGCAGTTCCAATCAAGGACAAGAGACCCAGTACTTC	CASSSNQGQETQYF
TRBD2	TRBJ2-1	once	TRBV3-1	TGTGCCAGCAGCCCCAGGGGACTAGCGGGACTCACTAGGGGCAATGAGCAGTTCTTC	CASSPRGLAGLTRGNEQFF
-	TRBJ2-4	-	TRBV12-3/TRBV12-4	TGTGCCAGCAGTTTAGCAGGGTCCCATAACATTCAGTACTTC	CASSLAGSHNIQYF
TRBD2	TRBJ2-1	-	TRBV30	TGTGCCTGGAGCCGGACTAGCGGGTACAATGAGCAGTTCTTC	CAWSRTSGYNEQFF